A single TCR beta chain is shown here with its context. This clone's antigen is unknown. Per-nucleotide qualities are absent, and no much larger clonotype sits a single base away. V is pruned by 6 bases and J by 9 bases, leaving 11 bases of the junction without a gene match. CDR1 MDHEN and CDR2 SYDVKM were looked up in the germline V gene. The CDR3 starts with the cysteine, ends with the phenylalanine, and has 14 residues. The entry retains the CDR3 DNA only, 42 bases that are in frame from base 1. Amplification of TCR beta CDR3 regions was carried out from RNA transcripts. A first-round RT-PCR of the TCR CDR3 used the HTBI primer set with the Qiagen OneStep RT-PCR kit. A second multiplex PCR round built the libraries, followed by size selection and purification. Sequencing of the libraries was done on an Illumina HiSeq2000 using paired-end 100 bp reads. Turning to the authors' computational methods: SOAPnuke was used to process the raw data, with reads discarded if the reads contained adapters or uncalled bases, had a mean Phred below 15, or lacked an exact constant-primer or identifier match. High-quality paired reads were merged using COPE v1.2.5, and each unique nucleotide sequence was defined as a clonotype. MiTCR v1.1 was used to align the clonotypes against IMGT TRBV, TRBD and TRBJ reference segments. Analysis was restricted to V-J combinations with a frequency above 0.0001, which covered 98% to 99.2% of repertoires. The TCS score was defined as the ratio of F50 (clonal expansion) to E x V (chaos), calculated using BLOSUM62-based TCRdist between CDR3 peptides within each V-J. Welch's t-statistics and random forest reduced fewer than 600 V-J features to roughly 13, which were used in a naive Bayes classifier (R e1071). Through fastp at Q25 and MiXCR, TCRdb rebuilt clones from the public reads, retaining in-frame beta chains. Rows are combined by CDR3 protein, so each entry shows the most common genes and DNA. It is TCRdb's table, rather than the study itself, that gives the V and J calls and clone size. The sample table shows 250,000 or so distinct CDR3 sequences, and roughly 15% are seen once. Clones ranked in the top ten supply more than 25% of the sample.

Moderately to severely active disease, a Clinical Activity Score of at least 3, a NOSPECS grade of at least 4, and a duration under 3 months were present in ophthalmopathy patients. The study excluded patients with uncontrolled infections, other autoimmune diseases, pregnancy or lactation. Diagnoses relied on clinical symptoms, serum thyroxine and TRAb, thyroid ultrasound and orbital computed tomography. PBMCs were separated from under 12 ml of fresh peripheral blood using Ficoll-Paque density gradient centrifugation. Total RNA was extracted with Trizol reagent, and quality was checked on an Agilent 2100 Bioanalyzer. This entry is derived from a study of T cells in Graves' hyperthyroidism and ophthalmopathy (dated by TCRdb to between 2019 and 2020). Regarding the research as a whole: Peripheral blood samples were taken at the time of initial diagnosis, prior to any treatment. TCR Vbeta CDR3 sequencing of 130 to 150 peripheral blood samples (under 45 ophthalmopathy, 75 to 85 hyperthyroidism and 17 progressor patients) is reported in the paper. Following sampling, methimazole starting at 30 mg daily was given to hyperthyroidism patients, and high-dose intravenous methylprednisolone was given to ophthalmopathy patients. Prospective prediction of ophthalmopathy was tested in an independent validation cohort of approximately 18 hyperthyroidism patients and 17 patients who later progressed to ophthalmopathy. For training and testing, the 100 or so patients in the discovery cohort were randomly divided in a 7:3 ratio. In more than 5 Graves' hyperthyroidism patients, the study also compared T-cell repertoires from thyroid tissue with T-cell repertoires from blood. To identify TCR V-J signatures that set the groups apart, the researchers used a discovery cohort of 100 or so patients, made up of 43 with Graves' ophthalmopathy and about 60 with stable Graves' hyperthyroidism.

Beyond this particular receptor, the publication reports: Sample size was not statistically predetermined, and investigators were not blinded to group allocation. A model built on a 13 V-J signature distinguished ophthalmopathy from stable hyperthyroidism, reaching 87.88% sensitivity and under 84% specificity in cross-validation and 80%/75% in testing. Blood samples also contained most of the expanded thyroid clonotypes (frequency above 0.001), which suggests that blood repertoires may reflect thyroid immune responses. In validation, the model predicted progression to ophthalmopathy with approximately 71% sensitivity and approximately 72% specificity, a median of 6.5 months before onset.

The receptor chain draws on TRBV28 and TRBJ2-1; the central 7 bases match TRBD2. Sample: blood. The TCR sequence derives from a woman aged 18-35 years with Graves' ophthalmopathy. In nucleotide form, the sequence is TGTGCCAGCAGACCCCAAGGGGTAGCGGGTGAGCAGTTCTTC. Its translation is CASRPQGVAGEQFF.